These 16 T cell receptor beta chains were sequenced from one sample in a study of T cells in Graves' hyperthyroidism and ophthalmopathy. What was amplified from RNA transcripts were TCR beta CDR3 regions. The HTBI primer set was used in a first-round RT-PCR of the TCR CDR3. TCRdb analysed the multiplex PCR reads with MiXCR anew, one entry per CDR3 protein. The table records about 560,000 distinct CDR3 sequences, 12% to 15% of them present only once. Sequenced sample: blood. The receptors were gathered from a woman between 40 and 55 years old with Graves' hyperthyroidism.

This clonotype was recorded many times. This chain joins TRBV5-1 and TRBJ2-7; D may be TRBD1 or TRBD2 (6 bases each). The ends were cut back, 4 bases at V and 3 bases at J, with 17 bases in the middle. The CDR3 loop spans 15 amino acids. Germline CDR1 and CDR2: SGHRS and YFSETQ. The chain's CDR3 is CASSLTRGPNYEQYF. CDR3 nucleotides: TGCGCCAGCAGCCTAACTCGGGGGCCTAACTACGAGCAGTACTTC.

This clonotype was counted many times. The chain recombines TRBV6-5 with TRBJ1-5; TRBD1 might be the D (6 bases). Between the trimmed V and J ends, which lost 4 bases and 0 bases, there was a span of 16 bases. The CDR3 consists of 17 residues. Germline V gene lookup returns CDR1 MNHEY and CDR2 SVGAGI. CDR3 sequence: CASSSAETGHSNQPQHF. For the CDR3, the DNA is TGTGCCAGCAGTTCCGCGGAGACAGGACATAGCAATCAGCCCCAGCATTTT.

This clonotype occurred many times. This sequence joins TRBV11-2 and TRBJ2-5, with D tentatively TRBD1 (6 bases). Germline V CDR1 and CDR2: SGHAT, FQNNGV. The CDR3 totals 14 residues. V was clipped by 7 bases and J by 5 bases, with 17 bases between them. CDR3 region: CASTPQGPGETQYF. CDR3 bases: TGTGCCAGCACCCCACAGGGCCCAGGGGAGACCCAGTACTTC.

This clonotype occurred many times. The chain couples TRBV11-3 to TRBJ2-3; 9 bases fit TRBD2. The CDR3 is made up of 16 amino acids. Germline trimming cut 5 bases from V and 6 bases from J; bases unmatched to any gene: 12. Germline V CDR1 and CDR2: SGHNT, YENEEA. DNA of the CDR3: TGTGCCAGCAGCAGAGGAGCGGGAGGAGGAATTGATACGCAGTATTTT. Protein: CASSRGAGGGIDTQYF.

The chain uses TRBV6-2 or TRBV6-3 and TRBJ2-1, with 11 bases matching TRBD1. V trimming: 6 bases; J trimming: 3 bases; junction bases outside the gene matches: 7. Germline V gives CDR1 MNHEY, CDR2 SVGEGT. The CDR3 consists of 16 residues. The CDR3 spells CASRDWTGGSYNEQFF. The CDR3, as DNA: TGTGCCAGCAGGGACTGGACAGGGGGCAGCTACAATGAGCAGTTCTTC.

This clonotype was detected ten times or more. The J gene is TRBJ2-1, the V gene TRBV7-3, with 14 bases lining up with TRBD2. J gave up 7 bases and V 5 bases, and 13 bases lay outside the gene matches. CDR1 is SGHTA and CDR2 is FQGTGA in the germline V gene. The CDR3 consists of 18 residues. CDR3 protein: CASSPKLKTSGRGNEQFF. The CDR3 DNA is TGTGCCAGCAGCCCCAAACTAAAGACTAGCGGGAGGGGTAATGAGCAGTTCTTC.

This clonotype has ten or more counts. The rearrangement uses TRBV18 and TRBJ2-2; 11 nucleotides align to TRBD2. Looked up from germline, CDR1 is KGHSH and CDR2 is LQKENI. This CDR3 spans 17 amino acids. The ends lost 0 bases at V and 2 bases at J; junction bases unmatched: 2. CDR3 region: CASSPPGTSGNTGELFF. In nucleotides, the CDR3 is TGTGCCAGCTCACCACCGGGGACTAGCGGAAACACCGGGGAGCTGTTTTTT.

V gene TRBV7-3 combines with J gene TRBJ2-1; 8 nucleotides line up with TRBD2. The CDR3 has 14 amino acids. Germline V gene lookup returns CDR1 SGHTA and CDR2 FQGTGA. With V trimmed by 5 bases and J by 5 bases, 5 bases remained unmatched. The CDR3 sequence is CASSEAGVNNEQFF. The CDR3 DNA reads TGTGCCAGCAGCGAAGCGGGAGTCAACAATGAGCAGTTCTTC.

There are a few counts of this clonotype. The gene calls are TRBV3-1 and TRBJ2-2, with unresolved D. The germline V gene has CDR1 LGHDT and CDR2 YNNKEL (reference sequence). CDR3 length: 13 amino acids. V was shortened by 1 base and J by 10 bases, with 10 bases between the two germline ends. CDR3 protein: CASSQVRRKELFF. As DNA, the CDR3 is TGTGCCAGCAGCCAAGTCCGGAGAAAGGAGCTGTTTTTT. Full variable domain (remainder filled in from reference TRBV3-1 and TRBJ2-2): DTAVSQTPKYLVTQMGNDKSIKCEQNLGHDTMYWYKQDSKKFLKIMFSYNNKELIINETVPNRFSPKSPDKAHLNLHINSLELGDSAVYFCASSQVRRKELFFGEGSRLTVL.

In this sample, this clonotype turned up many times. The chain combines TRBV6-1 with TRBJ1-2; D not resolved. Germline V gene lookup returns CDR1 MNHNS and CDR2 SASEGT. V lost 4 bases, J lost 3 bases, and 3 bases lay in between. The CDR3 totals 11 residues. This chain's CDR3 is CASSAYYGYTF. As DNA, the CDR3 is TGTGCCAGCAGTGCTTACTATGGCTACACCTTC.

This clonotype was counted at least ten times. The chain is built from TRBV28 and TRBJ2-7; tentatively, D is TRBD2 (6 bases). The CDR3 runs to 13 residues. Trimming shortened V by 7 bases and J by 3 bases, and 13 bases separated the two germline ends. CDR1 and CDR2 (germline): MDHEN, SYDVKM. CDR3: CASIAGSNYEQYF. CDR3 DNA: TGTGCCAGCATTGCGGGGAGCAACTACGAGCAGTACTTC.

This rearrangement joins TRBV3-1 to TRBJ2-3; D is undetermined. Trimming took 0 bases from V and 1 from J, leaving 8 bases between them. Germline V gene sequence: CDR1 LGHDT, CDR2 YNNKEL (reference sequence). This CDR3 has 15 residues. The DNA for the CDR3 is TGTGCCAGCAGCCAAGATTCGGAACGCACAGATACGCAGTATTTT. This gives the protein CASSQDSERTDTQYF.

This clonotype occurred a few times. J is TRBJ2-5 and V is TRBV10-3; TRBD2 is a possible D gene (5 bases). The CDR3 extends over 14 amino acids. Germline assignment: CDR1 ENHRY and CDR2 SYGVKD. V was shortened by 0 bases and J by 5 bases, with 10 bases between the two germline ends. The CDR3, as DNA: TGTGCCATCAGTGAGTCGAAGGGAGATGAGACCCAGTACTTC. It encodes CAISESKGDETQYF.

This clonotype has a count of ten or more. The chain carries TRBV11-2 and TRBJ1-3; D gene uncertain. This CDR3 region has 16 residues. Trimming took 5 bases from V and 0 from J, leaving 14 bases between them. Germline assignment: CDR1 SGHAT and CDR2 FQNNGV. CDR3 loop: CASSGGILSSGNTIYF. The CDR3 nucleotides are TGTGCCAGCAGCGGAGGAATCCTTAGCTCTGGAAACACCATATATTTT.

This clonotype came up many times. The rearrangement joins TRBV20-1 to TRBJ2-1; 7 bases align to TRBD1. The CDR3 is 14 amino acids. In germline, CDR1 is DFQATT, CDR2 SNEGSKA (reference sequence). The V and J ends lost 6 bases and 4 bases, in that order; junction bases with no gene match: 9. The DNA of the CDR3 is TGCAGTGCCCGCGGTCGGGACAGATACAATGAGCAGTTCTTC. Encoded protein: CSARGRDRYNEQFF.

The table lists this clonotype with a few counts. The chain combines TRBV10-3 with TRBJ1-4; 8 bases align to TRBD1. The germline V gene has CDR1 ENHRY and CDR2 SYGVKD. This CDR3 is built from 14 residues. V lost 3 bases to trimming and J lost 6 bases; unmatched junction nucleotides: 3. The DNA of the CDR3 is TGTGCCATCAGTGATTCGGACAGGGATGAAAAACTGTTTTTT. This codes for CAISDSDRDEKLFF.